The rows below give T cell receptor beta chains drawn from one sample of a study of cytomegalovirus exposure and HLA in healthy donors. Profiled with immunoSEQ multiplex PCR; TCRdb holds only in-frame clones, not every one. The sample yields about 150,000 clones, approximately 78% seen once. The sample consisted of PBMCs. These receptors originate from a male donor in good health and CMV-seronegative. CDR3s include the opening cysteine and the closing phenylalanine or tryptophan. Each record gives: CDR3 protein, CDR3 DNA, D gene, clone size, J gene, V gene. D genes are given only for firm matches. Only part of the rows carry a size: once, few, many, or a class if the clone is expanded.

CASTVNRGTVDTEAFF TGTGCCAGCACCGTAAACAGGGGCACCGTGGACACTGAAGCTTTCTTT TRBD1 few TRBJ1-1 TRBV28
CASSYSRTGDTEAFF TGTGCCAGCAGTTACTCGAGGACAGGGGACACTGAAGCTTTCTTT TRBD1 NA TRBJ1-1 TRBV6-6
CSAQEIGRQTGELFF TGCAGCGCCCAGGAGATTGGGAGACAAACCGGGGAGCTGTTTTTT NA NA TRBJ2-2 TRBV29-1
CASSSPLDRGADTQYF TGTGCCAGCAGCAGCCCTCTGGACAGGGGCGCAGATACGCAGTATTTT TRBD1 NA TRBJ2-3 TRBV9
CASSEETSGTDTQYF TGTGCCAGCAGCGAGGAGACTAGCGGCACAGATACGCAGTATTTT TRBD2 few TRBJ2-3 TRBV9
CSVEAGTSGIPTQYF TGCAGCGTTGAGGCCGGGACTAGCGGCATCCCGACCCAGTACTTC TRBD2 NA TRBJ2-5 TRBV29-1
CASSQQTVQETQYF TGCGCCAGCAGCCAACAGACAGTCCAAGAGACCCAGTACTTC NA NA TRBJ2-5 TRBV4-1
CASSYIDREQYF TGTGCCAGCAGCTATATCGACAGGGAGCAGTACTTC NA NA TRBJ2-7 TRBV28
CASGRGEEKLFF TGTGCCAGTGGACGGGGGGAGGAAAAACTGTTTTTT NA few TRBJ1-4 TRBV19
CAAPLREGLDEQFF TGTGCCGCCCCTCTGCGGGAGGGACTAGATGAGCAGTTCTTC TRBD2 NA TRBJ2-1 TRBV6-6
CASSLMARQGYEKLFF TGTGCCAGCAGCTTAATGGCAAGACAGGGTTATGAAAAACTGTTTTTT TRBD1 NA TRBJ1-4 TRBV7-9
CASSYSQGSYEQYF TGTGCCAGCAGTTACTCCCAGGGATCCTACGAGCAGTACTTC NA NA TRBJ2-7 TRBV6-5
CASSSTASGGAYEQYF TGTGCCAGCAGCTCGACAGCTAGCGGGGGGGCCTACGAGCAGTACTTC TRBD2 NA TRBJ2-7 TRBV7-2
CASSVLISSYNEQFF TGTGCCAGCAGTGTACTAATTAGCTCCTACAATGAGCAGTTCTTC NA NA TRBJ2-1 TRBV28
CASSYSGDRETDTQYF TGTGCCAGCAGTTACTCGGGGGACAGGGAAACAGATACGCAGTATTTT TRBD1 NA TRBJ2-3 TRBV6-5
CATQGGPGETQYF TGTGCCACCCAGGGCGGTCCTGGGGAGACCCAGTACTTC NA NA TRBJ2-5 TRBV6-5
CASSSRAAGGMNGNEQFF TGTGCCAGCAGTTCTAGGGCCGCAGGGGGCATGAATGGCAATGAGCAGTTCTTC TRBD1 NA TRBJ2-1 TRBV27
CASSLALGYPRQGSAGELFF TGTGCCAGCAGCTTAGCTTTGGGCTATCCCCGACAGGGGAGCGCCGGGGAGCTGTTTTTT TRBD1 NA TRBJ2-2 TRBV7-2
CASSYDRWGEKLFF TGTGCCAGCAGTTACGACAGATGGGGTGAAAAACTGTTTTTT NA NA TRBJ1-4 TRBV5-1
CASSQDHGTESTDTQYF TGTGCCAGCAGCCAAGATCACGGGACAGAAAGCACAGATACGCAGTATTTT TRBD1 NA TRBJ2-3 TRBV14
CSVERSQSYGYTF TGCAGCGTTGAGAGATCACAGAGCTATGGCTACACCTTC NA NA TRBJ1-2 TRBV29-1
CASSQTGLAGGGTGELFF TGCGCCAGCAGCCAAACAGGGCTAGCGGGAGGAGGAACCGGGGAGCTGTTTTTT TRBD2 few TRBJ2-2 TRBV4-1
CASLRGDSAKNIQYF TGTGCCAGCCTCCGGGGGGATAGCGCCAAAAACATTCAGTACTTC TRBD2 NA TRBJ2-4 TRBV6-1
CASSFSGVTLHF TGTGCCAGCAGTTTTTCGGGGGTCACCCTCCACTTT NA NA TRBJ1-6 TRBV28
CASSDRTSGRNEQFF TGTGCCAGTAGTGACCGGACTAGCGGGAGGAATGAGCAGTTCTTC TRBD2 once TRBJ2-1 TRBV19
CASSLGAGFGNTIYF TGTGCCAGCAGTTTAGGGGCAGGGTTCGGAAACACCATATATTTT NA few TRBJ1-3 TRBV27
CASSRFQGSYNEQFF TGTGCCAGCAGCAGATTCCAGGGCTCCTACAATGAGCAGTTCTTC NA NA TRBJ2-1 TRBV27
CASSSISGSSYNEQFF TGTGCCAGCAGTTCCATTAGCGGGAGCTCCTACAATGAGCAGTTCTTC TRBD2 NA TRBJ2-1 TRBV27
CASSLFVEPYEQYF TGTGCCAGCAGCTTGTTTGTAGAACCCTACGAGCAGTACTTC NA once TRBJ2-7 TRBV5-4
CASSLARINEQFF TGTGCCAGCAGCTTAGCGCGGATTAATGAGCAGTTCTTC NA NA TRBJ2-1 TRBV7-2
CASSLARAGVETQYF TGTGCCAGCAGCTTAGCGCGGGCAGGGGTTGAGACCCAGTACTTC NA NA TRBJ2-5 TRBV7-8
CASSPFGTSGTDTQYF TGTGCCAGCAGCCCTTTCGGGACTAGCGGCACAGATACGCAGTATTTT TRBD2 NA TRBJ2-3 TRBV27
CASSRMGGQETQYF TGTGCCAGCAGCCGCATGGGGGGCCAAGAGACCCAGTACTTC NA few TRBJ2-5 TRBV5-4
CASSLTGAETQYF TGTGCCAGCAGTCTGACAGGGGCCGAGACCCAGTACTTC TRBD1 NA TRBJ2-5 TRBV6-5
CASSLAQSGYNEQFF TGTGCCAGCAGCTTAGCGCAAAGCGGCTACAATGAGCAGTTCTTC NA once TRBJ2-1 TRBV7-2
CASSQTYSSTQYF TGTGCCAGCAGCCAAACTTACAGTTCTACGCAGTATTTT NA NA TRBJ2-3 TRBV5-8
CASSATRGVSNEQFF TGCGCCAGCAGCGCGACTAGAGGGGTCTCCAATGAGCAGTTCTTC NA once TRBJ2-1 TRBV5-1
CASSDQGPYEQYF TGCGCCAGCAGCGACCAGGGGCCCTACGAGCAGTACTTC NA NA TRBJ2-7 TRBV5-1
CASTGDGGGMRSWSNQPQHF TGTGCCAGCACAGGGGATGGCGGGGGGATGAGGAGTTGGAGCAATCAGCCCCAGCATTTT NA NA TRBJ1-5 TRBV6-4
CASSPGQGNDKNIQYF TGTGCCAGCAGCCCCGGACAGGGAAACGACAAAAACATTCAGTACTTC TRBD1 NA TRBJ2-4 TRBV6-6
CASTQGALSGANVLTF TGTGCCAGCACCCAGGGGGCGCTTTCTGGGGCCAACGTCCTGACTTTC TRBD1 NA TRBJ2-6 TRBV9
CASSINRGLSTDTQYF TGTGCCAGTAGTATAAACAGGGGACTTAGCACAGATACGCAGTATTTT NA NA TRBJ2-3 TRBV19
CASSPGTDYGYTF TGTGCCAGCAGCCCCGGGACAGACTATGGCTACACCTTC TRBD1 NA TRBJ1-2 TRBV11-2
CASSISSGELFF TGTGCCAGCAGCATCTCCTCCGGGGAGCTGTTTTTT NA NA TRBJ2-2 TRBV7-9
CSVLAGGLYEQYF TGCAGCGTTCTTGCGGGAGGGCTATACGAGCAGTACTTC TRBD2 NA TRBJ2-7 TRBV29-1
CASSLAGGSYNEQFF TGTGCCAGCTCACTGGCGGGAGGCTCCTACAATGAGCAGTTCTTC TRBD2 NA TRBJ2-1 TRBV18
CASSPRQNTEAFF TGTGCCAGCAGCCCGCGACAAAACACTGAAGCTTTCTTT NA NA TRBJ1-1 TRBV7-3
CASSPPGTVFNEVLFF TGTGCCAGCAGCCCACCCGGGACTGTCTTTAATGAAGTACTGTTTTTT NA few TRBJ1-4 TRBV7-9
CASSPGTGGYEQYF TGTGCCAGCAGCCCCGGGACTGGAGGCTACGAGCAGTACTTC NA NA TRBJ2-7 TRBV11-3
CASTAQRGASYEQYF TGTGCCAGCACTGCGCAGCGGGGGGCGTCCTACGAGCAGTACTTC TRBD2 NA TRBJ2-7 TRBV2
CASSQVGARQGTYEQYF TGCGCCAGCAGCCAAGTTGGTGCTCGGCAGGGTACCTACGAGCAGTACTTC NA NA TRBJ2-7 TRBV4-1